A selection of T cell receptor beta chains follows, all from one sample in a study of long-term antiretroviral therapy in people with HIV. The table came from immunoSEQ multiplex PCR; TCRdb's copy has only in-frame clones and leaves some out. The sample holds more than 20,000 clones, just under 85% seen once. The source was unsorted PBMCs, collected about 4 years after starting antiretroviral therapy. Source of these receptors: a man younger than 30 with HIV. Each CDR3 is given with its conserved first and last residue. D genes are given only for firm matches. Clone size appears in some rows only: once, few, many, or a class for an expanded clone.

j_call clone_size v_call d_call cdr3_nt cdr3_aa
TRBJ2-1 . TRBV6-1 TRBD1 TGTGCCAGCAGTGAAACTTGGGGGGAGGGACAGGGGAGATATGAGCAGTTCTTC CASSETWGEGQGRYEQFF
TRBJ1-4 . TRBV15 . TGTGCCACCAGCAGAGGCCGGGGGGGCGGTGAAAAACTGTTTTTT CATSRGRGGGEKLFF
TRBJ2-1 . TRBV27 TRBD1 TGTGCCAGCTTTCAGTACCGACAGGGGGCTTACAATGAGCAGTTCTTC CASFQYRQGAYNEQFF
TRBJ1-4 . TRBV19 TRBD1 TGTGCCAGTAGTATCGACAGGGTAGCCGAAAAACTGTTTTTT CASSIDRVAEKLFF
TRBJ1-3 . TRBV13 . TGTGCCAGCAGCTTAAGTAGCTCTGGAAACACCATATATTTT CASSLSSSGNTIYF
TRBJ2-4 . TRBV6-5 . TGTGCCAGCAGTTACTCGTGGCAGGGGGGCATTCAGTACTTC CASSYSWQGGIQYF
TRBJ2-7 . TRBV7-9 . TGTGCAGGAGGGGACGGGACCACCTACGAGCAGTACTTC CAGGDGTTYEQYF
TRBJ1-1 . TRBV29-1 . TGCAGCGTTGACAAAGGGGGGAACACTGAAGCTTTCTTT CSVDKGGNTEAFF
TRBJ2-5 . TRBV4-1 . TGCGCCAGCAGCCAAAGGTTCGCGGAGACCCAGTACTTC CASSQRFAETQYF
TRBJ2-2 . TRBV5-1 . TGCGCCAGCAGCTTTTTCGGGTCCGCAACCGGGGAGCTGTTTTTT CASSFFGSATGELFF
TRBJ2-5 . TRBV10-3 TRBD2 TGTGCCACACAGCGGGGGGACTTCAGCGAGACCCAGTACTTC CATQRGDFSETQYF
TRBJ1-1 few TRBV2 TRBD1 TGTGCCAGCAGTGCAAGGGGGCGAGACACTGAAGCTTTCTTT CASSARGRDTEAFF
TRBJ1-1 . TRBV7-6 . TGTGCCAGCAGCTTAGAAATTGGGACCCGGAACACTGAAGCTTTCTTT CASSLEIGTRNTEAFF
TRBJ1-2 . TRBV7-9 TRBD1 TGTGCCAGCAGCCAACGACAGGGGAATGGCTACACCTTC CASSQRQGNGYTF
TRBJ1-1 . TRBV6-1 . TGTGCCAGCAGTCCCTGGGGGAACACTGAAGCTTTCTTT CASSPWGNTEAFF
TRBJ1-2 . TRBV13 . TGTGCCAGCAACCGGGAAGCTAACTATGGCTACACCTTC CASNREANYGYTF
TRBJ1-3 once TRBV5-1 . TGCGCCAGCAGCTTGGATGGGCTTACTGGGGCTAGTGGAAACACCATATATTTT CASSLDGLTGASGNTIYF
TRBJ1-1 . TRBV7-9 . TGTGCCAGCAGCTTAGCAGGGGCCACTGAAGCTTTCTTT CASSLAGATEAFF
TRBJ1-1 . TRBV7-9 TRBD1 TGTGCCAGCAGCCTCCGGGACAGGGGGCATGACACTGAAGCTTTCTTT CASSLRDRGHDTEAFF
TRBJ2-1 . TRBV10-3 . TGTGCCATCTGGAGCGGCGACGCCTACAATGAGCAGTTCTTC CAIWSGDAYNEQFF
TRBJ2-5 . TRBV11-2 . TGTGCCAGCAGCTTATTCCGGGCCAGAGGAGAGACCCAGTACTTC CASSLFRARGETQYF
TRBJ2-3 . TRBV4-1 . TGCGCCAGCAGCCAAGCCTCCGGGTGGAGGGAGCAGTATTTT CASSQASGWREQYF
TRBJ1-6 . TRBV7-3 . TGTGCCAGCAGCTTAGGCGGTTCGGATTCACCCCTCCACTTT CASSLGGSDSPLHF
TRBJ2-5 . TRBV2 . TGTGCCAGCAGTCTAGAGGGTAGGGGAGAGACCCAGTACTTC CASSLEGRGETQYF
TRBJ2-1 once TRBV2 TRBD2 TGTGCCAGCATGACTAGCGGGGGGGGGCAGTTCTTC CASMTSGGGQFF
TRBJ2-3 . TRBV2 . TGTGCCAGCAGTCGGATCAGGGGAGATACGCAGTATTTT CASSRIRGDTQYF
TRBJ1-2 . TRBV27 . TGTGCCAGCAGTTCAGGGCTTGGGAGGAATGGCTACACCTTC CASSSGLGRNGYTF
TRBJ1-5 once TRBV19 . TGTGCCAGTAAAGGGCCAGATCAGCCCCAGCATTTT CASKGPDQPQHF
TRBJ2-2 . TRBV10-3 . TGTGCCATCAGCAGAGGAAGTGGGGACACCGGGGAGCTGTTTTTT CAISRGSGDTGELFF
TRBJ2-7 . TRBV5-1 TRBD1 TGCGCCAGCAGCCCAGAACCGGGACAGGCATACTACGAGCAGTACTTC CASSPEPGQAYYEQYF
TRBJ1-1 once TRBV5-1 TRBD1 TGCGCCAGCAGCTCGACAGGGGGCATTACTGAAGCTTTCTTT CASSSTGGITEAFF